This section outlines one T cell receptor (beta chain) sequence together with its context. Its antigen is undetermined. This entry belongs to a study of shared clonotypes between healthy human individuals. Notes on the study in general: The generation probabilities recorded for non-shared clonotypes fell below those of clonotypes shared by all four donors. Read depth was anticipated to influence clonotype sharing among donors.

CD45RO-negative CD8 cells positively selected for CCR7 made up the naive population, which excluded terminally differentiated effector memory CD45RA+ cells. This CDR3 contains 13 residues. Germline CDR1 and CDR2: SEHNR and FQNEAQ (reference sequence). V was shortened by 5 bases and J by 7 bases, with 13 bases between the two germline ends. Roughly 200 ng DNA, tens of thousands of T cell genomes, went into each sorted-subset replicate PCR. The protocol was immunoSEQ multiplex PCR, while the TCRdb copy is restricted to in-frame clones and leaves out a portion. The sample includes 2 million to 2.5 million clones, under 95% seen only once; the top ten take roughly 1.8%.

The material sequenced was naive CD8+ T cells from PBMCs. J is TRBJ2-3 and V is TRBV7-9; D remains unclear. The TCR sequence derives from a man between 18 and 29 years old in good health. Some clones in this sample may be carry-over from other donors' samples. CDR3 in amino acids: CASSGPGSNTQYF. As DNA, the CDR3 is TGTGCCAGCAGCGGACCCGGGTCGAATACGCAGTATTTT. Combining the CDR3 with reference TRBV7-9 and TRBJ2-3 gives the whole variable domain DTGVSQNPRHKITKRGQNVTFRCDPISEHNRLYWYRQTLGQGPEFLTYFQNEAQLEKSRLLSDRFSAERPKGSFSTLEIQRTEQGDSAMYLCASSGPGSNTQYFGPGTRLTVL.